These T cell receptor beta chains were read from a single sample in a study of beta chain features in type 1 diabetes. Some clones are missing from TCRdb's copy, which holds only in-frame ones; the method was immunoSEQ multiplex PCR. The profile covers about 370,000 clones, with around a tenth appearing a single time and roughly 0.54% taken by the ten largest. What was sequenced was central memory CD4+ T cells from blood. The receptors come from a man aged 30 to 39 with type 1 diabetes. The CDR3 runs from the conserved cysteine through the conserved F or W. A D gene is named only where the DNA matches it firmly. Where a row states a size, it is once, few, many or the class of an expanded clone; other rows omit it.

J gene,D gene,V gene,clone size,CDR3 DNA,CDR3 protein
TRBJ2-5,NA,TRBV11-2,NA,TGTGCCAGCAGCTTAGATTTCGGCATCCAAGAGACCCAGTACTTC,CASSLDFGIQETQYF
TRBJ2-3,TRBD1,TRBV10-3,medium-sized,TGTGCCATCAGCGGGACAGGCACCACAGATACGCAGTATTTT,CAISGTGTTDTQYF
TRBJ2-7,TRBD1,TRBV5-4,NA,TGTGCCAGCAGCTCACAGGGGCCCCTCGAGCAGTACTTC,CASSSQGPLEQYF
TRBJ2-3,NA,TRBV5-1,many,TGCGCCAGCAGCTCCGCCCCAGAGTCTACGCAGTATTTT,CASSSAPESTQYF
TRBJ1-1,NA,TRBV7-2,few,TGTGCCAGCAGCCCTCAGGGGAGTTATACTGAAGCTTTCTTT,CASSPQGSYTEAFF
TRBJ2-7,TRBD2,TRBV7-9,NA,TGTGCCAGCAGCCGTGCGAGAGGACAAAGCGGGACCTCCTACGAGCAGTACTTC,CASSRARGQSGTSYEQYF
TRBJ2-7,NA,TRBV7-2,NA,TGTGCCAGCAGCAAGGACGGACCCTACGAGCAGTACTTC,CASSKDGPYEQYF
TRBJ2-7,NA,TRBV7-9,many,TGTGCCAGCAGCCCGGGATCGGGTGGGATCCCCTACGAGCAGTACTTC,CASSPGSGGIPYEQYF
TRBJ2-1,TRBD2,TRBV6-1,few,TGTGCCAGCACCAGACTAGCGGGAGATCCCAATGAGCAGTTCTTC,CASTRLAGDPNEQFF
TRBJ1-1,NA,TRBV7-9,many,TGTGCCAGCAGCTTAGCGCTGGGGCAGGAAGCTTTCTTT,CASSLALGQEAFF
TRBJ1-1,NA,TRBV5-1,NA,TGCGCCAGCAGCTTGGCCGGCCAGAGACGCCTGAACACTGAAGCTTTCTTT,CASSLAGQRRLNTEAFF
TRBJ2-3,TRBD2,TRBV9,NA,TGTGCCAGCGGCGGGAGCGGAGATACGCAGTATTTT,CASGGSGDTQYF
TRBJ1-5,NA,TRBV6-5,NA,TGTGCCAGCAGTCGGGATCAGCCCCAGCATTTT,CASSRDQPQHF
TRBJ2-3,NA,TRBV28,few,TGTGCCAGCAGTTCGCGGGACAGCACAGATACGCAGTATTTT,CASSSRDSTDTQYF
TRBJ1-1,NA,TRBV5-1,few,TGCGCCAGCAGCCCAGAAGGGGAGGTAACTTTCTTT,CASSPEGEVTFF
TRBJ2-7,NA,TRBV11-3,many,TGTGCCAGCAGGACGACAGGTTACCACGAGCAGTACTTC,CASRTTGYHEQYF
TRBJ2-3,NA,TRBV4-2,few,TGTGCCAGCAGCCAAGAGGGAGACTCAGCGAGGGCAGATACGCAGTATTTT,CASSQEGDSARADTQYF
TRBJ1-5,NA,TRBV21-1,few,TGTGCCAGCAGCAATGGCGATAGCAATCAGCCCCAGCATTTT,CASSNGDSNQPQHF
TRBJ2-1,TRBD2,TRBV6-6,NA,TGTGCCAGCAGTTCCCAACTAGCGGGAGAAGGTGTCGGACAGTTCTTC,CASSSQLAGEGVGQFF
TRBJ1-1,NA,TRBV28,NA,TGTGCCAGCAGTTTCCCCAGGGTCACTGAAGCTTTCTTT,CASSFPRVTEAFF
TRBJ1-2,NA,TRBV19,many,TGTGCCAGTACCACCACGGGGGCAGGGAGGAATGGCTACACCTTC,CASTTTGAGRNGYTF
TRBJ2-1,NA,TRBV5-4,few,TGTGCCAGCAGCGCCGGGAGCTCCTACAATGAGCAGTTCTTC,CASSAGSSYNEQFF
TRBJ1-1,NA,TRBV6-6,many,TGTGCCATCCTGGAGGACACGAACACTGAAGCTTTCTTT,CAILEDTNTEAFF
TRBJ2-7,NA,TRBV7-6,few,TGTGCCAGCAGCAGAGAACTAGAAGGGCAGTACTTC,CASSRELEGQYF
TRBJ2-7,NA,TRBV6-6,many,TGTGCCAGCAGTCAGAGTCCGGGACAAACCTACGAGCAGTACTTC,CASSQSPGQTYEQYF
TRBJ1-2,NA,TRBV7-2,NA,TGTGCCAGCAGCCAGGGACGCTATGGCTACACCTTC,CASSQGRYGYTF
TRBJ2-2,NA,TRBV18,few,TGTGCCAGCTCAGCCCAGCAAGGCCGGCGAACCGGGGAGCTGTTTTTT,CASSAQQGRRTGELFF